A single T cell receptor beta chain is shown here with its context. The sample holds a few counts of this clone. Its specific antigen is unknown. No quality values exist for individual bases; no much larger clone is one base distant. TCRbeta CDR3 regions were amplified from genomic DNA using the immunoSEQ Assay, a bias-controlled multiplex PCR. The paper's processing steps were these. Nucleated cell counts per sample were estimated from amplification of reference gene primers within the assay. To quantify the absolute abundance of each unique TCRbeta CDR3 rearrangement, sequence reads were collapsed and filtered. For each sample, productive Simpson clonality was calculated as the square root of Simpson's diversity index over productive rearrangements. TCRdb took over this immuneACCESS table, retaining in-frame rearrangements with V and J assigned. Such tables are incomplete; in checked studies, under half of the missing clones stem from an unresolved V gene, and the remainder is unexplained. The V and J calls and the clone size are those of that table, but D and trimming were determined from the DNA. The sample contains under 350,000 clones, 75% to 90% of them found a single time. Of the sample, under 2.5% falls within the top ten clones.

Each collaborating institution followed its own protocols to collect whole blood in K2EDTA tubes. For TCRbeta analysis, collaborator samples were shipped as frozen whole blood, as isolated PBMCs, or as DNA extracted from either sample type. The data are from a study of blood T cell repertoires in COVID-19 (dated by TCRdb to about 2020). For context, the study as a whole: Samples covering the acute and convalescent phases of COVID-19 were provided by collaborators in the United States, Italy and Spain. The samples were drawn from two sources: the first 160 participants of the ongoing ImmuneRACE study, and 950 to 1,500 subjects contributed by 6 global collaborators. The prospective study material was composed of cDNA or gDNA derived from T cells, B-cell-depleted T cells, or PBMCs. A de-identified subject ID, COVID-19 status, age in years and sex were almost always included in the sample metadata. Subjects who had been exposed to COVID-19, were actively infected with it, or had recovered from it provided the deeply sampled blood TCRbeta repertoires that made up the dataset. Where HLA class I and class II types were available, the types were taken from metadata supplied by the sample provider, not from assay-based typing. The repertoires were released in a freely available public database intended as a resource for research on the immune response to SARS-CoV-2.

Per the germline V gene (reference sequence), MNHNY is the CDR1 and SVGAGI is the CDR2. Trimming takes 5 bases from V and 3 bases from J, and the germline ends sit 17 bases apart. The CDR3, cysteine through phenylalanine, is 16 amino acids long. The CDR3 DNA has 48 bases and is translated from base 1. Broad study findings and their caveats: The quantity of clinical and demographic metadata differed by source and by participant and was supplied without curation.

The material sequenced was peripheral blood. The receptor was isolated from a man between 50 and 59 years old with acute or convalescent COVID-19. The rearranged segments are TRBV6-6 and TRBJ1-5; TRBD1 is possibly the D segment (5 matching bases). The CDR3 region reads CASSRGTGFDNQPQHF. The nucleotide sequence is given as TGTGCCAGCAGTAGGGGCACAGGTTTTGACAATCAGCCCCAGCATTTT.